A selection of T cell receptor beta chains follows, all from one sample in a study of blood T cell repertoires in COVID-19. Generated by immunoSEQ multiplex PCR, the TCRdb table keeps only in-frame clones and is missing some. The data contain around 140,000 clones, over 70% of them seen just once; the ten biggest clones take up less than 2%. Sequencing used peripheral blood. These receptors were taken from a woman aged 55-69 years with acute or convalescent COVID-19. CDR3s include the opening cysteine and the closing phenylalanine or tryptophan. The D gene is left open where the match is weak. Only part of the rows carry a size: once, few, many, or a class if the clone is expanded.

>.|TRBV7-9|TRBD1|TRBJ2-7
CAGGDRVYEQYF
TGTGCCGGGGGGGACAGGGTTTACGAGCAGTACTTC
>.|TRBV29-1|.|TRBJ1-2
CSVEDPIGANYGYTF
TGCAGCGTTGAAGATCCAATCGGAGCTAACTATGGCTACACCTTC
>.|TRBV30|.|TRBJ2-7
CAWRRGSGYEQYF
TGTGCCTGGAGGAGAGGGAGTGGGTACGAGCAGTACTTC
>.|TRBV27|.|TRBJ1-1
CASSLMGAQTEAFF
TGTGCCAGCAGTTTAATGGGGGCGCAAACTGAAGCTTTCTTT
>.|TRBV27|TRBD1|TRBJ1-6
CASSLGGTGIGSPLHF
TGTGCCAGCAGTTTAGGTGGGACAGGGATTGGCTCACCCCTCCACTTT
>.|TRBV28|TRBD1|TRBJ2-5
CASSPGTGVTIRQETQYF
TGTGCCAGCAGTCCAGGGACAGGGGTGACCATTAGGCAAGAGACCCAGTACTTC
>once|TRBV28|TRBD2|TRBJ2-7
CASSNSGSVDEQYF
TGTGCCAGCAGTAATAGCGGGAGTGTTGACGAGCAGTACTTC
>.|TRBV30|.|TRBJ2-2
CAGSGAGELFF
TGTGCCGGGTCAGGGGCCGGGGAGCTGTTTTTT
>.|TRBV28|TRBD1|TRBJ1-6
CASSLGQGHSPLHF
TGTGCCAGCAGCCTTGGACAGGGACATTCACCCCTCCACTTT
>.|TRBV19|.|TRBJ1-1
CASSSFQRETEAFF
TGTGCCAGTAGTTCCTTCCAACGCGAGACTGAAGCTTTCTTT
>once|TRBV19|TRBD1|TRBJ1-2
CASSILQGRNFTF
TGTGCCAGTAGTATATTACAGGGGAGGAATTTCACCTTC
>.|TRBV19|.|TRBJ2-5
CATSGSRETQYF
TGTGCCACCAGCGGATCCAGGGAGACCCAGTACTTC
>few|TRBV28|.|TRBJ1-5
CASRNSGIFNQPQHF
TGTGCCAGCAGGAATTCGGGTATCTTCAATCAGCCCCAGCATTTT
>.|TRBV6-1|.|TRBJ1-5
CASSEEVAGLRGNQPQHF
TGTGCCAGCAGTGAAGAGGTAGCGGGGCTTCGAGGAAATCAGCCCCAGCATTTT
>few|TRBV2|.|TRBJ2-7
CASSASRTYEQYF
TGTGCCAGCAGTGCCAGCAGGACTTACGAGCAGTACTTC
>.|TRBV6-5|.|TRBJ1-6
CASSFVGGPLHF
TGTGCCAGCAGTTTTGTGGGGGGACCCCTCCACTTT
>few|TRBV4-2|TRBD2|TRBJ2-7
CASSQTLAGWYEQYF
TGTGCCAGCAGCCAAACGCTAGCGGGATGGTACGAGCAGTACTTC
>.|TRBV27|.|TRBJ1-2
CASSHLRELFYGYTF
TGTGCCAGCAGCCATCTTAGGGAGCTCTTTTATGGCTACACCTTC
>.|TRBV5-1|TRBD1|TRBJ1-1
CASSPGQGFVIEAFF
TGCGCCAGCAGCCCTGGACAGGGTTTCGTCATTGAAGCTTTCTTT
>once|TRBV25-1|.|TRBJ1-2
CASSESLGPGGFYGYTF
TGTGCCAGCAGTGAATCTTTGGGCCCGGGGGGGTTCTATGGCTACACCTTC
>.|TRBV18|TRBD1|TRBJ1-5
CASSPRGGSQPQHF
TGTGCCAGCTCACCACGAGGGGGCAGTCAGCCCCAGCATTTT
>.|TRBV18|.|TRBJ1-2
CASSPTRIRQDGTF
TGTGCCAGCTCACCTACCAGGATTAGACAGGATGGCACCTTC
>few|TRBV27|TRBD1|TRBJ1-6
CASSRRQGFNSPLHF
TGTGCCAGCAGTCGTCGACAGGGCTTTAATTCACCCCTCCACTTT
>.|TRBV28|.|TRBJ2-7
CASSLSKLTREVGVEQYF
TGTGCCAGCAGTTTATCCAAGTTGACAAGGGAGGTTGGGGTCGAGCAGTACTTC
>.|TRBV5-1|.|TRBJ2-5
CASSLVGETQYF
TGCGCCAGCAGCTTGGTCGGAGAGACCCAGTACTTC
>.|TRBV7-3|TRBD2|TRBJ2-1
CASSKMRASGESSYNEQFF
TGTGCCAGCAGCAAAATGCGGGCTAGCGGGGAGAGCTCCTACAATGAGCAGTTCTTC
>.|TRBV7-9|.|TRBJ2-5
CASMTGWETQYF
TGTGCCAGCATGACAGGTTGGGAGACCCAGTACTTC
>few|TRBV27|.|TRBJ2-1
CASSPRWNEQFF
TGTGCCAGCAGTCCGAGGTGGAATGAGCAGTTCTTC
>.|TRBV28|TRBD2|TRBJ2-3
CASSPQRGVTDTQYF
TGTGCCAGCAGTCCCCAGCGGGGGGTGACAGATACGCAGTATTTT
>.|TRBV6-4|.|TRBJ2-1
CASSEWRPPGSYNEQFF
TGTGCCAGCAGTGAATGGCGCCCCCCAGGCTCCTACAATGAGCAGTTCTTC
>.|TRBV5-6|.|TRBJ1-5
CASSRTRGARQPQHF
TGTGCCAGCAGCAGGACTCGGGGGGCACGTCAGCCCCAGCATTTT
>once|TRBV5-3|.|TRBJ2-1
CARSPPRGKPPGNEQFF
TGTGCCAGAAGCCCCCCTAGGGGGAAACCCCCGGGAAATGAGCAGTTCTTC
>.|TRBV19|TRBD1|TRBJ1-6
CASRAGTGLSSYNSPLHF
TGTGCCAGTAGAGCCGGGACAGGGCTGAGCTCCTATAATTCACCCCTCCACTTT
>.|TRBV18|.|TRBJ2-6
CASSRGPPATGANVLTF
TGTGCCAGCTCCCGTGGCCCCCCTGCCACCGGGGCCAACGTCCTGACTTTC
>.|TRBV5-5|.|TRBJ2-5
CASSLAVGLWETQYF
TGTGCCAGCAGCTTGGCCGTCGGACTGTGGGAGACCCAGTACTTC
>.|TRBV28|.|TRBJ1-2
CASSLPSGDYGYTF
TGTGCCAGCAGTTTGCCTTCAGGGGACTATGGCTACACCTTC
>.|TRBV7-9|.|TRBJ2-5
CASRKGASQETQYF
TGTGCCAGCAGAAAGGGAGCTTCTCAAGAGACCCAGTACTTC
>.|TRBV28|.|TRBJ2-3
CASSFGGSIVDTQYF
TGTGCCAGCAGTTTCGGAGGGAGTATAGTAGATACGCAGTATTTT
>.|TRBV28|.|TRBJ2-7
CASSSGQHTYEQYF
TGTGCCAGCAGTTCCGGACAGCACACCTACGAGCAGTACTTC
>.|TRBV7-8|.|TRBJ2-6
CASSLAAFSGANVLTF
TGTGCCAGCAGCTTAGCCGCGTTCTCTGGGGCCAACGTCCTGACTTTC
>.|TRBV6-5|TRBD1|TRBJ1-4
CASSYSYRGGYEKLFF
TGTGCCAGCAGTTACTCTTACAGGGGCGGTTATGAAAAACTGTTTTTT
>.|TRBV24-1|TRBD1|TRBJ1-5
CATSDSSDRGRYQPQHF
TGTGCCACCAGTGATAGTTCGGACAGGGGCAGGTATCAGCCCCAGCATTTT
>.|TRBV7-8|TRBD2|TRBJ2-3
CASSLGLAGGQGGDTQYF
TGTGCCAGCAGCTTAGGTCTAGCGGGAGGCCAGGGGGGAGATACGCAGTATTTT
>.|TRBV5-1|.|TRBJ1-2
CASSLALPGGGYTF
TGCGCCAGCAGCTTGGCCTTACCAGGTGGTGGCTACACCTTC
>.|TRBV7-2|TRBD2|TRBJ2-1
CASRRGLAGTDEQFF
TGTGCCAGCAGACGGGGACTAGCGGGAACGGATGAGCAGTTCTTC
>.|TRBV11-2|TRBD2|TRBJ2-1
CASRKTRDYLNEQFF
TGTGCCAGCAGAAAAACCCGGGACTACCTCAATGAGCAGTTCTTC
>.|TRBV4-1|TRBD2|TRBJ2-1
CASSQEAGLAYNEQFF
TGCGCCAGCAGCCAAGAGGCGGGACTAGCTTACAATGAGCAGTTCTTC
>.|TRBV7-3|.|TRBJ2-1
CASSRGYEQFF
TGTGCCAGCAGCCGGGGTTATGAGCAGTTCTTC
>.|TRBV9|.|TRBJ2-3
CASSGGPGSGTDTQYF
TGTGCCAGCAGCGGGGGCCCCGGGAGTGGCACAGATACGCAGTATTTT
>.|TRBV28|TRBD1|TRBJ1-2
CASSSTGAARAYGYTF
TGTGCCAGCAGTTCGACAGGGGCCGCTCGGGCCTATGGCTACACCTTC
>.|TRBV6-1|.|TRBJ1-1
CASSELMNTEAFF
TGTGCCAGCAGTGAACTAATGAACACTGAAGCTTTCTTT
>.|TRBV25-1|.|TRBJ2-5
CASSDHRLGTQYF
TGTGCCAGCAGTGATCACAGATTGGGGACCCAGTACTTC
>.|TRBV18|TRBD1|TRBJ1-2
CASSPGDRLAYGCTF
TGTGCCAGCTCACCGGGGGACAGGTTAGCATATGGCTGCACCTTC